The 19 T cell receptor beta chains listed next were all sequenced from one sample in a study of technical replicates of blood from a few donors. TCRdb keeps only in-frame clones here, not all; method: immunoSEQ multiplex PCR. The sample has about 97,000 clones, roughly 96% seen once. Sample: T cells isolated from PBMCs. These receptors were taken from a human donor in good health.

The genes are TRBV6-4 and TRBJ2-1; 9 positions match TRBD2. CDR1 MRHNA and CDR2 SNTAGT come from the germline V gene. CDR3 length: 19 residues. Trimming cost V 3 bases and J 0 bases; bases outside gene matches: 12. Here the CDR3 reads CASSEMFLAGSSSYNEQFF. CDR3 sequence (DNA): TGTGCCAGCAGTGAGATGTTTCTAGCGGGATCTAGCTCCTACAATGAGCAGTTCTTC.

The chain is built from TRBV1 and TRBJ2-7; whether TRBD2, the table's D call, matches the DNA was not checked. TRBV1 is annotated as a pseudogene. This CDR3 contains 17 residues. This CDR3 reads CTSSRPNPSGDLHEQYF. CDR3 bases: TGCACCAGCAGCCGACCCAATCCTAGCGGGGATCTCCACGAGCAGTACTTC.

The rearrangement uses TRBV6-5 and TRBJ1-1, with D possibly TRBD1 on 6 matching bases. The CDR3 has 14 amino acids. Per the germline V gene, CDR1 is MNHEY and CDR2 is SVGAGI. Trimming shortened V by 5 bases and J by 10 bases, and 20 bases separated the two germline ends. The CDR3 DNA reads as TGTGCCAGCAGTCCCCTTGCGTCAGGGGAACTAGCTTTCTTT. It is translated as CASSPLASGELAFF.

The rearrangement uses TRBV6-1 and TRBJ1-1, with D perhaps matching TRBD1 (5 bases). CDR3 length: 13 residues. Germline V CDR1 and CDR2: MNHNS, SASEGT. V was shortened by 1 base and J by 10 bases, with 13 bases between the two germline ends. DNA for the CDR3: TGTGCCAGCAGTGAAGGTTCCGGGGGGAGAGCTTTCTTT. It codes for CASSEGSGGRAFF.

CDR3 DNA: TGTGCCAGCAGGGGACAGGGTTTCACAGATACGCAGTATTTT. Residues: CASRGQGFTDTQYF. This chain uses TRBV28 with TRBJ2-3, with TRBD1 identical over 9 bases. Germline lookup yields CDR1 MDHEN and CDR2 SYDVKM. Losses at the gene ends were 6 bases for V and 2 bases for J; bases not matched to a gene: 3. The CDR3 loop spans 14 amino acids.

The V call is TRBV11-2, the J call TRBJ1-1, with 7 bases identical to TRBD1. This CDR3 has 16 amino acids. Trimming took 2 bases from V and 6 from J; bases not matched to a gene: 12. Per the germline V gene, CDR1 is SGHAT and CDR2 is FQNNGV. As DNA, the CDR3 is TGTGCCAGCAGCTTATTAGTAGGGGGCGCGATGGCTGAAGCTTTCTTT. Its protein is CASSLLVGGAMAEAFF.

The genes are TRBV5-1 and TRBJ1-5, with TRBD1 as a possible D gene (5 bases). The CDR3 length is 14 residues. The germline V gene encodes CDR1 SGHRS and CDR2 YFSETQ. V lost 0 bases and J 7 bases, leaving 11 bases between the germline ends. This chain's CDR3 is CASSLESAGQPQHF. CDR3 DNA: TGCGCCAGCAGCTTGGAAAGCGCAGGGCAGCCCCAGCATTTT.

This clone was picked up a small number of times. J is TRBJ2-2 and V is TRBV15; D remains unclear. The CDR3 loop spans 14 amino acids. V was clipped by 0 bases and J by 5 bases, with 7 bases between them. Germline assignment: CDR1 LNHNV and CDR2 YYDKDF (reference sequence). The CDR3 region is CATSRDKETGELFF. The CDR3 DNA follows: TGTGCCACCAGCAGAGATAAGGAGACCGGGGAGCTGTTTTTT.

The count of this clone is one. J is TRBJ1-2 and V is TRBV19; a possible D gene is TRBD1 (5 bases). The CDR3 is made up of 16 amino acids. With 0 bases removed from V and 5 bases from J, the gap between germline ends came to 16 bases. Germline CDR1 LNHDA, CDR2 SQIVND (reference sequence). The CDR3 DNA reads as TGTGCCAGTAGTATAGAGGTGCGGACACCCACTTATGGCTACACCTTC. Its protein is CASSIEVRTPTYGYTF.

This clone appeared a few times. The chain uses TRBV7-8 and TRBJ2-7; 11 bases align to TRBD2. Germline CDR1 and CDR2: SGHVS and FQNEAQ. V trimming: 5 bases; J trimming: 2 bases; junction bases outside the gene matches: 5. CDR3 size: 15 residues. The chain's CDR3 is CASSVGLAVTYEQYF. In DNA form, the CDR3 reads TGTGCCAGCAGCGTGGGACTAGCGGTGACCTACGAGCAGTACTTC.

V usage is TRBV7-2 and J usage is TRBJ2-7, with D perhaps TRBD2 (5 bases). The germline gives CDR1 SGHTA, CDR2 FQGNSA. Trimming left V 3 bases short and J 2 bases short, with 11 bases between. The CDR3 consists of 14 residues. The CDR3 coding sequence is TGTGCCAGCAGCTTGCCGGGGAACCCCTACGAGCAGTACTTC. It translates to CASSLPGNPYEQYF.

The J gene is TRBJ2-7, the V gene TRBV6-5, with 10 bases matching TRBD2. The CDR3 runs 14 residues. Germline V gives CDR1 MNHEY, CDR2 SVGAGI. V shed 8 bases, J shed 6 bases, and the junction held 10 bases outside the gene matches. The CDR3 nucleotides are TGTGCCAGCGCCGTCATAGCGGGAGGAGGCGAGCAGTACTTC. Its protein product is CASAVIAGGGEQYF.

This clone was recorded a few times. The V call is TRBV5-1, the J call TRBJ2-1; 14 nucleotides line up with TRBD2. Trimming at V came to 9 bases and at J to 0 bases, leaving 2 bases not matched to a gene. Germline CDR1 and CDR2: SGHRS and YFSETQ. The CDR3 spans 15 residues. In DNA form, the CDR3 reads TGCGCCACCGGGACTAGCGGGAGCTCCTACAATGAGCAGTTCTTC. As protein: CATGTSGSSYNEQFF. Based on the CDR3 plus reference TRBV5-1 and TRBJ2-1, the full variable domain is KAGVTQTPRYLIKTRGQQVTLSCSPISGHRSVSWYQQTPGQGLQFLFEYFSETQRNKGNFPGRFSGRQFSNSRSEMNVSTLELGDSALYLCATGTSGSSYNEQFFGPGTRLTVL.

The chain is built from TRBV15 and TRBJ2-7, with 8 bases matching TRBD1. Germline V gene data show CDR1 as LNHNV and CDR2 as YYDKDF (reference sequence). The CDR3 covers 16 residues. Trimming took 1 base from V and 5 from J; bases not matched to a gene: 10. Here the CDR3 reads CATSRGKGQGRHEQYF. CDR3 nucleotides: TGTGCCACCAGCAGAGGAAAAGGACAGGGAAGACACGAGCAGTACTTC.

This clone was seen once. V is TRBV5-4 and J is TRBJ2-5, with D possibly TRBD1 on 5 matching bases. The germline gives CDR1 SGHNT, CDR2 YYREEE (reference sequence). The CDR3 is 18 residues long. V was pared by 6 bases and J by 2 bases, with 26 bases between. CDR3 DNA sequence: TGTGCCAGCACCGCAAGGCAGGGTCTAATTGTGGGGCAAGAGACCCAGTACTTC. It translates to CASTARQGLIVGQETQYF.

The chain couples TRBV30 to TRBJ2-5, with TRBD2 matching over 7 bases. The CDR3 extends over 14 amino acids. V was clipped by 4 bases and J by 5 bases; unmatched bases: 10. Germline V gives CDR1 GTSNPN, CDR2 SVGIG (reference sequence). CDR3 coding DNA: TGTGCCTGGAAAGGGGCGGGAGAGGGGGAGACCCAGTACTTC. Protein sequence: CAWKGAGEGETQYF.

This clone has a handful of counts. The genes are TRBV6-5 and TRBJ1-3, with 9 bases matching TRBD1. From germline, CDR1 is MNHEY and CDR2 SVGAGI. J gave up 4 bases and V 8 bases, and 3 bases lay outside the gene matches. The CDR3 runs 13 residues. CDR3 amino acids: CASRTGDGNTIYF. The CDR3 DNA follows: TGTGCCAGCCGGACAGGGGACGGAAACACCATATATTTT.

The chain has TRBV7-2 and TRBJ2-3; 12 positions agree with TRBD2. Germline V gene data show CDR1 as SGHTA and CDR2 as FQGNSA. V was clipped by 1 base and J by 8 bases; unmatched bases: 7. The CDR3 contains 16 residues. As DNA, the CDR3 is TGTGCCAGCAGCTTAGGGCCACTAGCGGGGGGCGGTACGCAGTATTTT. Its translation is CASSLGPLAGGGTQYF.

The chain links TRBV7-2 to TRBJ2-7, with 10 bases lining up with TRBD2. V trimming: 6 bases; J trimming: 4 bases; junction bases outside the gene matches: 9. The CDR3 loop spans 15 amino acids. Per the germline V gene, CDR1 is SGHTA and CDR2 is FQGNSA. For the CDR3, the DNA is TGTGCCAGCAGTCTAAGCGGGAGGGCAAGGTACGAGCAGTACTTC. It specifies CASSLSGRARYEQYF. The whole variable domain, filled in from reference TRBV7-2 and TRBJ2-7, reads GAGVSQSPSNKVTEKGKDVELRCDPISGHTALYWYRQSLGQGLEFLIYFQGNSAPDKSGLPSDRFSAERTGGSVSTLTIQRTQQEDSAVYLCASSLSGRARYEQYFGPGTRLTVT.